Shown below are 15 T cell receptor beta chains from a single sample sequenced in a study of cytomegalovirus exposure and HLA in healthy donors. Primers: 60 Vbeta forward and 13 Jbeta reverse. Clones were read by immunoSEQ multiplex PCR, and TCRdb kept only the in-frame ones, dropping some. The sample lists approximately 190,000 clones, approximately 87% seen once, with roughly 1.3% in the top ten. The sequencing sample was made of PBMCs. The receptors shown here come from a man aged 30 to 45 in good health and CMV-seronegative.

The V gene is TRBV5-1, the J gene TRBJ2-1, with 10 bases identical to TRBD1. Germline V gene sequence: CDR1 SGHRS, CDR2 YFSETQ. V shed 0 bases, J shed 9 bases, and the junction held 9 bases outside the gene matches. CDR3 length: 16 amino acids. This CDR3 is CASSLGGTGASGEQFF. The CDR3 DNA is TGCGCCAGCAGCTTGGGGGGGACAGGGGCTTCGGGTGAGCAGTTCTTC.

V and J are TRBV19 and TRBJ2-7; 7 bases agree with TRBD1. Germline-derived CDR1 and CDR2 are LNHDA and SQIVND (reference sequence). The ends lost 5 bases at V and 4 bases at J; junction bases unmatched: 23. CDR3 size: 19 residues. In DNA, the CDR3 is TGTGCCAGTAGTTGGAGAGTTTCGGCATTAGGACAGGCGGCATACGAGCAGTACTTC. Translation: CASSWRVSALGQAAYEQYF.

The V gene is TRBV6-1, the J gene TRBJ2-3; 7 nucleotides line up with TRBD2. After removal of 3 bases from V and 3 bases from J, the junction contained 6 bases not matched to a gene. The V gene's germline CDR1 is MNHNS and CDR2 SASEGT. The CDR3 totals 15 residues. CDR3 region: CASSESWGGTDTQYF. In DNA, the CDR3 is TGTGCCAGCAGTGAGAGTTGGGGGGGAACAGATACGCAGTATTTT.

V gene TRBV28 combines with J gene TRBJ2-5, with TRBD2 identical over 10 bases. CDR1 and CDR2 from the germline V gene are MDHEN and SYDVKM. The CDR3 runs to 13 residues. Unmatched junction bases numbered 8, after V lost 3 bases and J lost 13 bases. The CDR3 DNA sequence: TGTGCCAGCAGTTTCAGAAGCGGGGGGGCAGGGTACTTC. Translated: CASSFRSGGAGYF.

V is TRBV5-6 and J is TRBJ2-2; 7 bases map to TRBD1. Germline CDR1 is SGHDT and CDR2 is YYEEEE. Trimming cost V 4 bases and J 3 bases; bases outside gene matches: 9. The CDR3 consists of 16 residues. CDR3 sequence reads: CASSVGQGGYTGELFF. The CDR3 DNA sequence: TGTGCCAGCAGCGTCGGACAAGGGGGCTACACCGGGGAGCTGTTTTTT.

The gene calls are TRBV9 and TRBJ2-7, with TRBD1 matching 8 bases. This CDR3 has 13 residues. The germline V gene has CDR1 SGDLS and CDR2 YYNGEE. Trimming took 4 bases from V and 5 from J; bases not matched to a gene: 5. The CDR3 coding sequence is TGTGCCAGCAGCATGACAGGGGTCGACGAGCAGTACTTC. Translating it yields CASSMTGVDEQYF.

This clone was detected once. The chain uses TRBV18 and TRBJ1-2, with D unclear. The CDR3 is 14 residues long. Germline V CDR1 and CDR2: KGHSH, LQKENI. V lost 4 bases, J lost 7 bases, and 16 bases lay in between. The CDR3, as DNA: TGTGCCAGCTCACGCTCCGGGGAGAGAGGTGGCTACACCTTC. It specifies CASSRSGERGGYTF.

This clone was observed a few times. The chain joins TRBV18 to TRBJ1-2; TRBD1 matches 10 bases. This CDR3 is built from 14 residues. Germline V gene data show CDR1 as KGHSH and CDR2 as LQKENI. Trimming took 1 base from V and 6 from J; bases not matched to a gene: 2. The CDR3, as DNA: TGTGCCAGCTCACCACAGGGACAGGGGAATGGCTACACCTTC. Amino acid sequence: CASSPQGQGNGYTF.

V usage is TRBV9 and J usage is TRBJ2-3; no firm D call. Germline V gene lookup returns CDR1 SGDLS and CDR2 YYNGEE. The length of the CDR3 is 12 residues. Trimming shortened V by 2 bases and J by 3 bases, and 4 bases separated the two germline ends. Written as DNA, the CDR3 is TGTGCCAGCAGCGTCCTAACAGATACGCAGTATTTT. Encoded protein: CASSVLTDTQYF.

The chain carries TRBV30 and TRBJ1-6; 7 nucleotides align to TRBD1. CDR3 size: 13 residues. The germline V gene encodes CDR1 GTSNPN and CDR2 SVGIG (reference sequence). J gave up 7 bases and V 5 bases, and 5 bases lay outside the gene matches. The CDR3 sequence: CAWEGQTNSPLHF. For the CDR3, the DNA is TGTGCCTGGGAGGGACAGACCAATTCACCCCTCCACTTT.

The gene calls are TRBV19 and TRBJ2-7, with a tentative D call TRBD2 (5 bases). CDR3 length: 13 amino acids. In germline, CDR1 is LNHDA, CDR2 SQIVND (reference sequence). Trimming took off 0 bases at V and 4 bases at J, with 7 bases between the two ends. The CDR3 DNA is TGTGCCAGTAGTATAGAACGGGGATACGAGCAGTACTTC. Translating it yields CASSIERGYEQYF.

This clone came up once. The chain carries TRBV18 and TRBJ2-2; 9 bases map to TRBD2. V lost 1 base and J lost 6; bases outside the gene matches: 12. The CDR3 spans 18 residues. Germline V lookup: CDR1 KGHSH, CDR2 LQKENI. In DNA, the CDR3 is TGTGCCAGCTCACCACGCGGGACTAGCCCAACCCTAGCCGGGGAGCTGTTTTTT. Protein: CASSPRGTSPTLAGELFF.

This sequence joins TRBV5-8 and TRBJ2-7; a possible D gene is TRBD2 (6 bases). The CDR3 sequence is 14 residues long. CDR1 SGHTS and CDR2 YDEGEE come from the germline V gene. The germline V and J ends were trimmed by 0 bases and 2 bases, with 9 bases remaining between them. The CDR3: CASSLGDLTYEQYF. The CDR3 DNA follows: TGTGCCAGCAGCTTGGGGGACTTAACCTACGAGCAGTACTTC.

The chain joins TRBV19 to TRBJ1-3; no definite D call. The length of the CDR3 is 15 residues. Trimming removed 6 bases from V and 0 bases from J, with 12 bases in between. CDR1 is LNHDA and CDR2 is SQIVND in the germline V gene (reference sequence). Here the CDR3 DNA reads TGTGCCAGTAGGGGCACCGGGGTCTCTGGAAACACCATATATTTT. It is translated as CASRGTGVSGNTIYF.

CDR3 bases: TGTGCCAGCAGTTACTCTAGTCGACAGCCAAGGGAGTTCTTC. This gives the protein CASSYSSRQPREFF. This chain uses TRBV6-5 with TRBJ2-1; weak D call: TRBD1 (5 bases). CDR1 and CDR2 from the germline V gene are MNHEY and SVGAGI. This CDR3 contains 14 residues. The V end lost 0 bases, the J end lost 14 bases, and 17 bases lay between the germline ends.